This entry describes one T cell receptor beta chain. The target of this receptor is not known. No much larger clone is present one base from it, and per-base qualities are unavailable. Ficoll-Paque density gradient centrifugation was used to isolate PBMCs. These data come from a study of T-cell memory formation after mild COVID-19 (dated by TCRdb to 2020 to 2022). Concerning the study at large: TCR sequence clusters from the two donors were found to be largely donor specific. The cohort comprised two young, previously healthy adult volunteers, one female and one male. T-cell clones expanding and contracting after mild COVID-19 in a couple of donors were tracked by longitudinal TCRalpha and TCRbeta repertoire sequencing. General conclusions and limits of the study: SARS-CoV-2 specificity was not confirmed for the second-wave clones peaking on day 37. Only two mild cases were covered by the study, and larger cohorts that include severe cases with pre-infection samples were considered necessary. Some responding clones were detected in pre-infection memory, suggesting pre-existing cross-reactive memory T cells joined the SARS-CoV-2 response. From day 15 to 85, contracting clones showed balanced CD4/CD8 phenotypes, whereas a second wave of clones that expanded from day 15 to 37 leaned towards CD4+. Contracting CD4+ clones turned up mainly in the CM and EM memory subsets, whereas EMRA was where CD8+ clones were enriched.

The sequencer listed for this sample is Illumina NovaSeq 6000. TCRalpha and TCRbeta cDNA libraries were built by 5'RACE with constant-segment primers, adding sample barcodes and unique molecular identifiers. Trizol reagent was used to extract RNA from every sample. Libraries were amplified in two PCR steps, with a second sample barcode and Illumina TruSeq adapters added in the second step. Sequencing of the libraries was done on an Illumina NovaSeq, producing 2 x 150 bp paired-end reads. On the study's bioinformatics: Reads were demultiplexed and collapsed into UMI-guided consensus sequences with migec v1.2.7. With mixcr v2.1.11, UMI consensuses were aligned to TRA and TRB V and J templates and assembled into clonotypes. A clonotype was counted as expanded or contracted only when both edgeR and NoisET called the clonotype significant, with the noise models trained on biological replicates. edgeR calls used a false discovery rate-adjusted p below 0.01 and a log2 fold-change threshold of 1. As an exploratory analysis of dynamics, max-normalized trajectories of the 1000 most abundant clonotypes were examined with PCA combined with hierarchical clustering. Each responding clone was given a CD4 or CD8 phenotype based on the CD4+ and CD8+ repertoires, which had been sequenced separately. The raw public data were reprocessed by TCRdb itself: fastp quality trimming at Q25, MiXCR clonotype calling, in-frame beta chains only. Entries that share a CDR3 protein sequence are merged under the most common genes and DNA. The V and J calls reflect TCRdb's pipeline rather than the authors' work. The sample records approximately 98,000 distinct CDR3 sequences, 15% to 20% of which are singletons. 5% to 7% of the sample is in the top ten clones.

CDR1 and CDR2 are drawn from the germline V gene (reference sequence): SEHNR, FQNEAQ. V and J lose 4 bases and 6 bases, and a span of 12 bases separates them. The CDR3 contains 14 residues, cysteine and phenylalanine counted. Just CDR3 DNA is preserved here, 42 bases in frame from base 1. The specimen was PBMCs or a T cell subset sorted from them (not recorded which). The chain is made from TRBV7-9 and TRBJ1-4; the D segment could be TRBD1, given 5 matching bases. The receptor comes from a man aged 18 to 35 who had mild COVID-19 (a few samples of this study predate the infection). The sample titles of this study are shuffled in the database, so cell type and time point are left out; the donor was told from shared clones. The encoded CDR3 is CASSSGLGDEKLFF. The nucleotide sequence is given as TGTGCCAGCAGCTCCGGACTGGGGGATGAAAAACTGTTTTTT.